The rows below give T cell receptor beta chains drawn from one sample of a study of T-cell reconstitution after alpha-beta-depleted transplantation in children. TCRdb redid the calling of the PCR reads with MiXCR, one entry per CDR3 protein. In the table there are around 270,000 distinct CDR3 sequences, nearly 8% of which are singletons. The sequencing used peripheral blood, collected 360 days after TCRalphabeta/CD19-depleted stem cell transplant. These receptors came from a female patient aged 2-15 years who had a stem cell transplant for Fanconi anemia, so the T cells may come from the graft donor. CDR3s include the opening cysteine and the closing phenylalanine or tryptophan. Each record gives: D gene, clone size, J gene, V gene, CDR3 DNA, CDR3 protein. D genes are given only for firm matches. Expanded clones get a size class; other rows say once, few or many, or leave the size out.

D gene: .
clone size: many
J gene: TRBJ2-1
V gene: TRBV2
CDR3 DNA: TGTGCCAGCAGCTATAATTCGCAGTTCTTC
CDR3 protein: CASSYNSQFF

D gene: .
clone size: many
J gene: TRBJ1-2
V gene: TRBV7-2
CDR3 DNA: TGTGCCAGCAGCTTATCCAGGGCAGACTATGGCTACACCTTC
CDR3 protein: CASSLSRADYGYTF

D gene: .
clone size: few
J gene: TRBJ2-1
V gene: TRBV11-2
CDR3 DNA: TGTGCCAGCAGCTTAGTGTCAGGGCTATACAATGAGCAGTTCTTC
CDR3 protein: CASSLVSGLYNEQFF

D gene: TRBD2
clone size: many
J gene: TRBJ2-7
V gene: TRBV4-2
CDR3 DNA: TGTGCCAGCAGCCGGGAAACTAGCGGGAATTATGCCTCCTACGAGCAGTACTTC
CDR3 protein: CASSRETSGNYASYEQYF

D gene: .
clone size: many
J gene: TRBJ2-3
V gene: TRBV29-1
CDR3 DNA: TGCAGCGTTGAAGACAGGGCCGTCGCCGATACGCAGTATTTT
CDR3 protein: CSVEDRAVADTQYF

D gene: TRBD1
clone size: many
J gene: TRBJ1-1
V gene: TRBV29-1
CDR3 DNA: TGCAGCGTCGCTCGGGACAGGGGTACTGAAGCTTTCTTT
CDR3 protein: CSVARDRGTEAFF

D gene: .
clone size: few
J gene: TRBJ2-7
V gene: TRBV19
CDR3 DNA: TGTGCCAGTAGCACTGCAGGGGTCTCCTACGAGCAGTACTTC
CDR3 protein: CASSTAGVSYEQYF

D gene: .
clone size: many
J gene: TRBJ1-1
V gene: TRBV28
CDR3 DNA: TGTGCCAGCAGTTTGGGAGCCTACTCGCTGCAAGCTTTCTTT
CDR3 protein: CASSLGAYSLQAFF

D gene: TRBD2
clone size: many
J gene: TRBJ2-3
V gene: TRBV6-5
CDR3 DNA: TGTGCCAGCAGTTACTCTGCGGGAGGGCCTCCAGATACGCAGTATTTT
CDR3 protein: CASSYSAGGPPDTQYF

D gene: TRBD1
clone size: many
J gene: TRBJ1-5
V gene: TRBV20-1
CDR3 DNA: TGCAGTGCTAGAGGACCGGGACAGGGCTCGTCTAGCAATCAGCCCCAGCATTTT
CDR3 protein: CSARGPGQGSSSNQPQHF

D gene: .
clone size: many
J gene: TRBJ2-7
V gene: TRBV5-1
CDR3 DNA: TGCGCCAGCAGCTTGGTCGATGTAGGCTCCTACGAGCAGTACTTC
CDR3 protein: CASSLVDVGSYEQYF

D gene: TRBD1
clone size: many
J gene: TRBJ1-2
V gene: TRBV28
CDR3 DNA: TGTGCCAGCAGTTTAGAAAAGGGGGCTGGACTCTATGGCTACACCTTC
CDR3 protein: CASSLEKGAGLYGYTF

D gene: .
clone size: few
J gene: TRBJ2-7
V gene: TRBV3-1
CDR3 DNA: TGTGCCAGCAGCCATCGCTTGGGCCCCACACGCGAAGAGCAGTACTTC
CDR3 protein: CASSHRLGPTREEQYF

D gene: TRBD1
clone size: few
J gene: TRBJ1-5
V gene: TRBV29-1
CDR3 DNA: TGCAGCGTAAACACAGGGGGACGAAATCAGCCCCAGCATTTT
CDR3 protein: CSVNTGGRNQPQHF

D gene: TRBD1
clone size: many
J gene: TRBJ1-3
V gene: TRBV12-3/TRBV12-4
CDR3 DNA: TGTGCCAGCACTCCGGGACAGGTTAAGGGGTCTGGAAACACCATATATTTT
CDR3 protein: CASTPGQVKGSGNTIYF

D gene: .
clone size: many
J gene: TRBJ2-5
V gene: TRBV6-2/TRBV6-3
CDR3 DNA: TGTGCCAGCAGTCCGGGAAGCGGCCAAGAGACCCAGTACTTC
CDR3 protein: CASSPGSGQETQYF

D gene: TRBD2
clone size: many
J gene: TRBJ2-3
V gene: TRBV5-5
CDR3 DNA: TGTGCCAGCAGACCTAGCGGGGGGCGCACAGATACGCAGTATTTT
CDR3 protein: CASRPSGGRTDTQYF

D gene: .
clone size: .
J gene: TRBJ2-5
V gene: TRBV2
CDR3 DNA: TGTGCCATCAAGGGAGGTAGAGGTTACGAAGAGACCCAGTACTTC
CDR3 protein: CAIKGGRGYEETQYF

D gene: TRBD1
clone size: many
J gene: TRBJ1-2
V gene: TRBV9
CDR3 DNA: TGTGCCAGCAGCTCCACAGGGGGCCTAGACTCTAACTATGGCTACACCTTC
CDR3 protein: CASSSTGGLDSNYGYTF

D gene: TRBD1
clone size: few
J gene: TRBJ1-2
V gene: TRBV27
CDR3 DNA: TGTGCCAGCAGTTTATGGACAGGGGATGGCTACACCTTC
CDR3 protein: CASSLWTGDGYTF

D gene: .
clone size: many
J gene: TRBJ1-1
V gene: TRBV29-1
CDR3 DNA: TGCAGCGTTGAAGTTCGGGGCACTGAAGCTTTCTTT
CDR3 protein: CSVEVRGTEAFF

D gene: .
clone size: .
J gene: TRBJ2-1
V gene: TRBV6-2/TRBV6-3
CDR3 DNA: TGTGCCAGCAGTTACCTTCGCGACAGTTACAATGGGGAGCAGTTCTTC
CDR3 protein: CASSYLRDSYNGEQFF

D gene: .
clone size: many
J gene: TRBJ2-7
V gene: TRBV9
CDR3 DNA: TGTGCCAGCAGCGTAAAGGCACACCCATACGAGCAGTACTTC
CDR3 protein: CASSVKAHPYEQYF

D gene: TRBD2
clone size: many
J gene: TRBJ2-5
V gene: TRBV20-1
CDR3 DNA: TGCAGTGCTAGAGTTCCGGGACTAGAAGTGACCCAGTACTTC
CDR3 protein: CSARVPGLEVTQYF

D gene: .
clone size: .
J gene: TRBJ1-6
V gene: TRBV28
CDR3 DNA: TGTGCCAGCAGCGGACAGTATTCACCCCTCCACTTT
CDR3 protein: CASSGQYSPLHF

D gene: .
clone size: many
J gene: TRBJ2-3
V gene: TRBV10-1
CDR3 DNA: TGCGCCAGCAGTGAGTCGAATGGGGGGGCCGCAGATACGCAGTATTTT
CDR3 protein: CASSESNGGAADTQYF

D gene: TRBD2
clone size: few
J gene: TRBJ2-5
V gene: TRBV4-1
CDR3 DNA: TGCGCCAGCAGCCGCGGGGGGTCGAAGGGCGGAGAGACCCAGTACTTC
CDR3 protein: CASSRGGSKGGETQYF

D gene: .
clone size: many
J gene: TRBJ1-5
V gene: TRBV28
CDR3 DNA: TGTGCCAGCCGACATTTGGACAATCAGCCCCAGCATTTT
CDR3 protein: CASRHLDNQPQHF

D gene: TRBD1
clone size: many
J gene: TRBJ2-3
V gene: TRBV20-1
CDR3 DNA: TGCAGTGCTACCACCGGGACAGGGGGCGAAACAGATACGCAGTATTTT
CDR3 protein: CSATTGTGGETDTQYF

D gene: TRBD1
clone size: few
J gene: TRBJ2-2
V gene: TRBV6-1
CDR3 DNA: TGTGCCAGCTGGAGGACAGGGGGCAACACCGGGGAGCTGTTTTTT
CDR3 protein: CASWRTGGNTGELFF

D gene: .
clone size: many
J gene: TRBJ2-3
V gene: TRBV20-1
CDR3 DNA: TGCAGTGCTAGGCAGGGGAGTGGGGCAGATACGCAGTATTTT
CDR3 protein: CSARQGSGADTQYF

D gene: TRBD1
clone size: many
J gene: TRBJ2-7
V gene: TRBV20-1
CDR3 DNA: TGCAGTGCCCAGACAGGGACCTACGAGCAGTACTTC
CDR3 protein: CSAQTGTYEQYF

D gene: .
clone size: many
J gene: TRBJ2-5
V gene: TRBV5-1
CDR3 DNA: TGCGCCAGCAGCCTCCAGGGACTCCAAGAGACCCAGTACTTC
CDR3 protein: CASSLQGLQETQYF

D gene: .
clone size: few
J gene: TRBJ1-4
V gene: TRBV20-1
CDR3 DNA: TGCAGTGCTCCGTCGACTCACGCGGGGGAAAAACTGTTTTTT
CDR3 protein: CSAPSTHAGEKLFF

D gene: .
clone size: few
J gene: TRBJ1-3
V gene: TRBV5-1
CDR3 DNA: TGCGCCAGCAGCTTGGCCGGGATAAGCTCTGGAAACACCATATATTTT
CDR3 protein: CASSLAGISSGNTIYF

D gene: .
clone size: many
J gene: TRBJ1-2
V gene: TRBV7-2
CDR3 DNA: TGTGCCAGCAGCTTATCAGTGGTAGCCGGAGGCTACACCTTC
CDR3 protein: CASSLSVVAGGYTF

D gene: .
clone size: many
J gene: TRBJ2-7
V gene: TRBV5-1
CDR3 DNA: TGCGCCAGCGCGACAGGACCCTCCTACGAGCAGTACTTC
CDR3 protein: CASATGPSYEQYF

D gene: .
clone size: few
J gene: TRBJ2-1
V gene: TRBV6-5
CDR3 DNA: TGTGCCAGCAGTTGGGGCGCCTACGGTGAGCAGTTCTTC
CDR3 protein: CASSWGAYGEQFF

D gene: .
clone size: few
J gene: TRBJ2-3
V gene: TRBV3-1
CDR3 DNA: TGTGCCAGCAGCCAAGCCTTGGAAGATACGCAGTATTTT
CDR3 protein: CASSQALEDTQYF

D gene: .
clone size: many
J gene: TRBJ2-1
V gene: TRBV7-2
CDR3 DNA: TGTGCCAGCAGCTTGAACAGGGCCCACGGCAATGAGCAGTTCTTC
CDR3 protein: CASSLNRAHGNEQFF

D gene: .
clone size: many
J gene: TRBJ1-6
V gene: TRBV20-1
CDR3 DNA: TGCAGTGCTCCAGATACCCTCACCCTCCACTTT
CDR3 protein: CSAPDTLTLHF

D gene: .
clone size: many
J gene: TRBJ2-2
V gene: TRBV9
CDR3 DNA: TGTGCCAGCAGCTTCCAACTAGTCGGGGAGCTGTTTTTT
CDR3 protein: CASSFQLVGELFF

D gene: TRBD2
clone size: .
J gene: TRBJ2-1
V gene: TRBV11-3
CDR3 DNA: TGTGCCGGCAGCTTGGTTAGCGGGGGCCAGGGAAATGAGCAGTTCTTC
CDR3 protein: CAGSLVSGGQGNEQFF

D gene: .
clone size: many
J gene: TRBJ1-2
V gene: TRBV10-3
CDR3 DNA: TGTGCCATCAGTGAGTCGGCAGGGCTCGATGGCTACACCTTC
CDR3 protein: CAISESAGLDGYTF

D gene: .
clone size: many
J gene: TRBJ1-2
V gene: TRBV2
CDR3 DNA: TGTGCCAGCAGTGAACACGGATATCCCTATGGCTACACCTTC
CDR3 protein: CASSEHGYPYGYTF

D gene: .
clone size: few
J gene: TRBJ1-2
V gene: TRBV25-1
CDR3 DNA: TGTGCCAGCAGTGAAGGAGGCTTTGGCTACACCTTC
CDR3 protein: CASSEGGFGYTF

D gene: TRBD1
clone size: many
J gene: TRBJ2-4
V gene: TRBV5-1
CDR3 DNA: TGCGCCAGCAGCTGGGGACAGGGGGCAAACATTCAGTACTTC
CDR3 protein: CASSWGQGANIQYF

D gene: TRBD1
clone size: many
J gene: TRBJ2-7
V gene: TRBV20-1
CDR3 DNA: TGCAGTGCTAGTGACAGGGGATACGAGCAGTACTTC
CDR3 protein: CSASDRGYEQYF

D gene: TRBD1
clone size: many
J gene: TRBJ2-2
V gene: TRBV5-1
CDR3 DNA: TGCGCCAGCAGGACAGGGGCGAACACCGGGGAGCTGTTTTTT
CDR3 protein: CASRTGANTGELFF

D gene: TRBD2
clone size: many
J gene: TRBJ2-1
V gene: TRBV29-1
CDR3 DNA: TGCAGCGTTGAGCTAGCGGGAGGGTGGGAGCAGTTCTTC
CDR3 protein: CSVELAGGWEQFF

D gene: .
clone size: .
J gene: TRBJ1-2
V gene: TRBV11-2
CDR3 DNA: TGTGCCAGCAGCTTAGGTGGCACCTATGGCTACACCTTC
CDR3 protein: CASSLGGTYGYTF

D gene: TRBD1
clone size: many
J gene: TRBJ2-1
V gene: TRBV20-1
CDR3 DNA: TGCAGTGCCACCGGGACAGGGACGACAAATGAGCAGTTCTTC
CDR3 protein: CSATGTGTTNEQFF

D gene: TRBD1
clone size: .
J gene: TRBJ2-5
V gene: TRBV2
CDR3 DNA: TGTGCCAGCAATAACGACAGGGCCCAAGAGACCCAGTACTTC
CDR3 protein: CASNNDRAQETQYF

D gene: TRBD2
clone size: many
J gene: TRBJ2-1
V gene: TRBV5-1
CDR3 DNA: TGCGCCAGCAGGTCTCCCGGACTAGCGGGAGGAAAGGATTACAATGAGCAGTTCTTC
CDR3 protein: CASRSPGLAGGKDYNEQFF

D gene: .
clone size: few
J gene: TRBJ1-1
V gene: TRBV18
CDR3 DNA: TGTGCCAGCTTAAGTCGGGCAGGGACATCTTTCTTT
CDR3 protein: CASLSRAGTSFF